The 29 T cell receptor beta chains listed next were all sequenced from one sample in a study of regulatory T cells in long-lasting Graves disease. Noted time point: persistent/refractory GD, antithyroid drugs over 5 years with positive TRAb. Isolated PBMC RNA provided the starting material for the TCR library. To make TCR beta libraries, researchers used iRepertoire HTBI primers and Arm-PCR of CDR3 regions. TCRdb reprocessed the multiplex PCR reads via MiXCR and lists one record per CDR3 protein. The sample has about 420,000 distinct CDR3 sequences, less than 25% seen once. The input for sequencing was peripheral blood mononuclear cells (PBMCs), taken when the disease was refractory, from a patient treated with antithyroid drugs. The receptors originated from a female donor with Graves disease.

The rearrangement uses TRBV29-1 and TRBJ1-2; the D gene is possibly TRBD1 (6 bases). Germline-derived CDR1 and CDR2 are SQVTM and ANQGSEA. V was trimmed by 3 bases and J by 9 bases, leaving 14 bases between them. The CDR3 loop spans 12 amino acids. The CDR3 loop is CSVEGLGQSYTF. As DNA, the CDR3 is TGCAGCGTTGAGGGGCTGGGACAAAGCTACACCTTC.

Comments on this clonotype: This may be a read error: a much more frequent sequence differs by one nucleotide. This chain links TRBV12-3 or TRBV12-4 with TRBJ1-2, with TRBD1 matching 8 bases. The CDR3 contains 14 residues. In DNA form, the CDR3 reads TGTGCCAGCAGTGTAGCCGGGACAGGCTATGGCTACGCCTTC. This codes for CASSVAGTGYGYAF.

V and J are TRBV20-1 and TRBJ2-7; D is unclear. The CDR3 consists of 10 residues. The V gene lost 6 bases and the J gene lost 7 bases, with 10 bases spanning the gap. Germline loops: CDR1 DFQATT, CDR2 SNEGSKA (reference sequence). The CDR3 bases are TGCAGTGCCGCCGACGGTGAGCAGTACTTC. Translated, it gives CSAADGEQYF.

This clonotype has a count of ten or more. The chain carries TRBV20-1 and TRBJ2-7; either TRBD1 or TRBD2 may supply D (5 bases each). This CDR3 has 13 residues. Trimming removed 2 bases from V and 3 bases from J, with 11 bases in between. In germline, CDR1 is DFQATT, CDR2 SNEGSKA (reference sequence). The CDR3 DNA is TGCAGTGCTAGAACCAGGGAGCACTACGAGCAGTACTTC. This gives the protein CSARTREHYEQYF.

This clonotype occurred many times. CDR3: CASSERRLMEGAYGYTF. In DNA form, the CDR3 reads TGTGCCAGCAGTGAACGGCGTCTGATGGAGGGCGCCTATGGCTACACCTTC. The V and J genes are TRBV6-1 and TRBJ1-2; D remains unclear. Deletions cut 2 bases from V and 4 bases from J, with 20 bases between. Germline V lookup: CDR1 MNHNS, CDR2 SASEGT. The CDR3 consists of 17 residues.

This clonotype has a count of ten or more. V and J are TRBV2 and TRBJ1-2; D is undetermined. CDR3 size: 16 residues. Trimming cost V 2 bases and J 5 bases, with 18 bases left between them. Per the germline V gene, CDR1 is SNHLY and CDR2 is FYNNEI. The CDR3 spells CASSELGGEKTYGYTF. As DNA, the CDR3 is TGTGCCAGCAGTGAACTCGGAGGAGAGAAAACTTATGGCTACACCTTC.

The rearrangement links TRBV5-1 to TRBJ1-5; D uncertain. V was trimmed by 1 base and J by 5 bases, leaving 7 bases between them. Germline V lookup: CDR1 SGHRS, CDR2 YFSETQ. This CDR3 contains 13 residues. CDR3 in amino acids: CASSLSCDQPQHF. The CDR3 DNA sequence: TGCGCCAGCAGCTTGTCTTGTGATCAGCCCCAGCATTTT.

The chain is built from TRBV30 and TRBJ2-2, with D possibly being TRBD2 (5 bases). V lost 1 base to trimming and J lost 2 bases, with 11 bases between them. The length of the CDR3 is 15 residues. Germline CDR1 GTSNPN, CDR2 SVGIG (reference sequence). CDR3 in amino acids: CAWSGASGNTGELFF. DNA for the CDR3: TGTGCCTGGAGTGGAGCCAGCGGAAACACCGGGGAGCTGTTTTTT.

This chain connects TRBV11-2 to TRBJ1-2; TRBD1 aligns across 7 bases. Germline trimming cut 11 bases from V and 2 bases from J; bases unmatched to any gene: 8. The V gene's germline CDR1 is SGHAT and CDR2 FQNNGV. This CDR3 has 13 residues. The CDR3 nucleotides read TGTGCCGTTCGACAGGGAATGAACTATGGCTACACCTTC. It codes for CAVRQGMNYGYTF.

This clonotype came up many times. The chain combines TRBV20-1 with TRBJ1-1; D call uncertain. The CDR3 extends over 13 amino acids. CDR1 DFQATT and CDR2 SNEGSKA come from the germline V gene (reference sequence). The V and J ends lost 2 bases and 12 bases respectively, with 19 bases between them. The CDR3 DNA reads TGCAGTGCTAGATTGGACGTAACGCTAGGAACTTTCTTT. Its translation is CSARLDVTLGTFF.

This clonotype showed up just once. V usage is TRBV10-3 and J usage is TRBJ2-2, with TRBD1 matching 7 bases. This CDR3 spans 14 amino acids. Germline V lookup: CDR1 ENHRY, CDR2 SYGVKD. With 4 bases clipped from V and 9 bases from J, the junction kept 8 bases outside the gene matches. CDR3 protein: CAISARTGLRELFF. The CDR3 region has the DNA TGTGCCATCAGTGCCCGGACAGGTCTAAGGGAGCTGTTTTTT.

This clonotype was observed at least ten times. The genes are TRBV20-1 and TRBJ2-5; 7 bases match TRBD2. The CDR3 is 15 amino acids. The ends lost 0 bases at V and 5 bases at J; junction bases unmatched: 9. Germline loops: CDR1 DFQATT, CDR2 SNEGSKA (reference sequence). CDR3 sequence: CSARDSRGSLETQYF. For the CDR3, the DNA is TGCAGTGCTAGAGATTCTCGCGGGAGTTTGGAGACCCAGTACTTC.

This clonotype was observed many times. The rearrangement links TRBV12-3 or TRBV12-4 to TRBJ1-1; tentatively, D is TRBD1 (5 bases). The CDR3 extends over 14 amino acids. The germline V and J ends were trimmed by 8 bases and 1 base, with 14 bases remaining between them. The CDR3 DNA follows: TGTGCCAGCGGGGGGTGGGGAGCGAACACTGAAGCTTTCTTT. Translated, it gives CASGGWGANTEAFF.

Only a few counts were recorded for this clonotype. V and J are TRBV2 and TRBJ2-5; 14 positions agree with TRBD2. The germline CDR1 and CDR2 sequences are SNHLY and FYNNEI. With V trimmed by 5 bases and J by 5 bases, 7 bases remained unmatched. This CDR3 contains 16 residues. The CDR3 spells CASSPTSGRARETQYF. CDR3 in DNA: TGTGCCAGCAGTCCGACTAGCGGGAGGGCCCGGGAGACCCAGTACTTC.

This clonotype was found many times. The J gene is TRBJ2-5, the V gene TRBV12-3 or TRBV12-4; 10 bases map to TRBD2. Trimming at V came to 6 bases and at J to 5 bases, leaving 9 bases not matched to a gene. CDR3 length: 15 amino acids. CDR3 amino acids: CASRPFLAGAETQYF. CDR3 nucleotides: TGTGCCAGCAGGCCCTTTCTAGCGGGAGCGGAGACCCAGTACTTC.

This clonotype showed up just a few times. The chain combines TRBV6-1 with TRBJ2-5, with 9 bases lining up with TRBD2. The CDR3 has 14 residues. With V trimmed by 5 bases and J by 2 bases, 3 bases remained unmatched. Germline assignment: CDR1 MNHNS and CDR2 SASEGT. CDR3 sequence reads: CASSRLAVQETQYF. The CDR3, as DNA: TGTGCCAGCAGTCGACTAGCGGTTCAAGAGACCCAGTACTTC.

This clonotype was observed a handful of times. The genes are TRBV15 and TRBJ1-4; no reliable D call. This CDR3 is built from 14 residues. In germline, CDR1 is LNHNV, CDR2 YYDKDF (reference sequence). Trimming left V 1 base short and J 4 bases short, with 7 bases between. The CDR3 DNA reads TGTGCCACCAGCAGAGCAGGATTTAATGAAAAACTGTTTTTT. Amino acids: CATSRAGFNEKLFF.

The V call is TRBV27, the J call TRBJ2-7; 10 nucleotides agree with TRBD2. Looked up from germline, CDR1 is MNHEY and CDR2 is SMNVEV (reference sequence). The CDR3 loop spans 15 amino acids. V shed 3 bases, J shed 3 bases, and the junction held 5 bases outside the gene matches. CDR3: CASSFASGRFYEQYF. CDR3 DNA: TGTGCCAGCAGTTTTGCTAGCGGGAGATTCTACGAGCAGTACTTC.

The rearrangement joins TRBV7-9 to TRBJ2-7; the D gene is possibly TRBD2 (6 bases). This CDR3 is built from 16 residues. The V gene's germline CDR1 is SEHNR and CDR2 FQNEAQ (reference sequence). V lost 5 bases, J lost 5 bases, and 22 bases lay in between. The CDR3: CASSPGNGRRVHEQYF. CDR3 in DNA: TGTGCCAGCAGCCCCGGGAATGGTAGGAGGGTCCACGAGCAGTACTTC.

This clonotype was observed at least ten times. The V gene is TRBV28, the J gene TRBJ2-3; maybe TRBD1 (6 bases). The germline V and J ends were trimmed by 6 bases and 2 bases, with 15 bases remaining between them. Per the germline V gene, CDR1 is MDHEN and CDR2 is SYDVKM. The CDR3 spans 15 residues. The CDR3 DNA reads as TGTGCCAGCAGCCACAGGGACGGGAACACAGATACGCAGTATTTT. Translation: CASSHRDGNTDTQYF.

This clonotype was detected a few times. The chain has TRBV19 and TRBJ1-2, with D possibly TRBD1 on 5 matching bases. Germline V gene lookup returns CDR1 LNHDA and CDR2 SQIVND (reference sequence). The V end was cut by 4 bases, the J end by 0 bases, with 6 bases between. The CDR3 is 13 residues long. This chain's CDR3 is CASSTGANYGYTF. The CDR3 DNA is TGTGCCAGTAGTACGGGGGCTAACTATGGCTACACCTTC.

This clonotype was detected many times. V and J are TRBV5-6 and TRBJ2-5; tentative D call: TRBD1 (6 bases). CDR1 and CDR2 from the germline V gene are SGHDT and YYEEEE. The CDR3 spans 14 residues. V shed 3 bases and J shed 3 bases, with 12 bases lying between them. In nucleotides, the CDR3 is TGTGCCAGCAGCTCCGGGACACGCGAAGAGACCCAGTACTTC. It specifies CASSSGTREETQYF.

This clonotype was found a few times. The chain carries TRBV7-8 and TRBJ2-5, with 7 positions matching TRBD2. The germline CDR1 and CDR2 sequences are SGHVS and FQNEAQ. The CDR3 totals 13 residues. Trimming removed 2 bases from V and 6 bases from J; junction bases left unmatched: 3. The CDR3: CASSLPLAKTQYF. CDR3 bases: TGTGCCAGCAGCTTACCACTAGCGAAGACCCAGTACTTC.

This clonotype was recorded many times. The chain uses TRBV28 and TRBJ1-2; 9 bases match TRBD1. CDR1 and CDR2 from the germline V gene are MDHEN and SYDVKM. V trimming: 6 bases; J trimming: 7 bases; junction bases outside the gene matches: 9. CDR3 length: 14 residues. The CDR3 nucleotides are TGTGCCAGCAGACACAGGGGGCCGGGTGTTGGCTACACCTTC. It yields the protein CASRHRGPGVGYTF.

In this sample, this clonotype turned up many times. This chain links TRBV28 with TRBJ2-7, with D uncertain. V was trimmed by 8 bases and J by 2 bases, leaving 4 bases between them. Germline V gene sequence: CDR1 MDHEN, CDR2 SYDVKM. The length of the CDR3 is 10 residues. DNA for the CDR3: TGTGCCAGCTCGACCTACGAGCAGTACTTC. Its translation is CASSTYEQYF.

The CDR3 nucleotides are TGCAGTGCTGCTAAAGACGGAGAGACCCAGTACTTC. This encodes CSAAKDGETQYF. This chain links TRBV20-1 with TRBJ2-4; D gene unclear. The closer fit of TRBJ2-5 to the DNA end suggests the J call may be wrong. CDR1 is DFQATT, CDR2 SNEGSKA, per germline (reference sequence). CDR3 length: 12 amino acids.

CDR3 residues: CAITFSRDSFAGYTF. The CDR3 DNA reads TGTGCCATCACTTTTTCACGGGACAGTTTTGCGGGCTACACCTTC. The rearrangement links TRBV10-3 to TRBJ1-2, with 7 bases lining up with TRBD1. The CDR3 extends over 15 amino acids. J gave up 8 bases and V 7 bases, and 16 bases lay outside the gene matches. Germline V lookup: CDR1 ENHRY, CDR2 SYGVKD.

The genes are TRBV30 and TRBJ1-1; D gene unclear. Between the trimmed V and J ends, which lost 0 bases and 4 bases, there was a span of 3 bases. Germline loops: CDR1 GTSNPN, CDR2 SVGIG (reference sequence). The CDR3 loop spans 11 amino acids. CDR3 bases: TGTGCCTGGAGTGTTACCACTGAAGCTTTCTTT. Protein sequence: CAWSVTTEAFF. Filled out from reference TRBV30 and TRBJ1-1, the complete variable domain reads SQTIHQWPATLVQPVGSPLSLECTVEGTSNPNLYWYRQAAGRGLQLLFYSVGIGQISSEVPQNLSASRPQDRQFILSSKKLLLSDSGFYLCAWSVTTEAFFGQGTRLTVV.

This clonotype was observed at least ten times. The chain has TRBV2 and TRBJ2-5; the D is unclear. From germline, CDR1 is SNHLY and CDR2 FYNNEI. This CDR3 has 13 amino acids. Trimming removed 4 bases from V and 4 bases from J, with 10 bases in between. CDR3 DNA: TGTGCCAGCAGTGTAAGGGTGTCAGAGACCCAGTACTTC. This sequence encodes CASSVRVSETQYF.